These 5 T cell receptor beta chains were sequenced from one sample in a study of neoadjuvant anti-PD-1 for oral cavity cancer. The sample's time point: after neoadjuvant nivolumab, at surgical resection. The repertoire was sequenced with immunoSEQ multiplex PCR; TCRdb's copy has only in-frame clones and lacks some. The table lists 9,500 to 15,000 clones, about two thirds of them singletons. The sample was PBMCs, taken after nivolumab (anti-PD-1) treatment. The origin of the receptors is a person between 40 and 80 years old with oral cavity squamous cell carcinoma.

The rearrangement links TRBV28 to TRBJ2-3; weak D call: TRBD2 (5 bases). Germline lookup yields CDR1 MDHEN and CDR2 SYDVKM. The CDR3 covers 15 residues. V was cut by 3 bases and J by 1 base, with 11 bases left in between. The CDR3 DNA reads TGTGCCAGCAGTTTCCGCGGGCGAGGCACAGATACGCAGTATTTT. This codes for CASSFRGRGTDTQYF.

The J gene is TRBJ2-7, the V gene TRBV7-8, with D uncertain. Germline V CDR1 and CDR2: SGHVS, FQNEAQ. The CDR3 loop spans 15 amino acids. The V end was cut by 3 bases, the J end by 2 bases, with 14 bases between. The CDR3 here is CASSLETGSTYEQYF. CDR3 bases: TGTGCCAGCAGCTTGGAGACCGGCTCCACCTACGAGCAGTACTTC.

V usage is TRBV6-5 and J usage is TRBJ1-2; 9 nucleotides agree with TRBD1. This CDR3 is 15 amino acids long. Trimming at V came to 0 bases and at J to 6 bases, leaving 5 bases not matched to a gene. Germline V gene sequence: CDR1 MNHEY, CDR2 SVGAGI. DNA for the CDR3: TGTGCCAGCAGTTACTCGGGACAGGGTGTTCATGGCTACACCTTC. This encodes CASSYSGQGVHGYTF.

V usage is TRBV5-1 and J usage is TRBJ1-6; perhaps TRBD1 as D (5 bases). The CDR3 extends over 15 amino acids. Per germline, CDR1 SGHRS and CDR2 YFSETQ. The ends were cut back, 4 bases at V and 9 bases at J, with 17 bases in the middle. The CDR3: CASSIGAILGSPLHF. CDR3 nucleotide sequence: TGCGCCAGCAGCATCGGGGCAATTTTAGGTTCACCCCTCCACTTT.

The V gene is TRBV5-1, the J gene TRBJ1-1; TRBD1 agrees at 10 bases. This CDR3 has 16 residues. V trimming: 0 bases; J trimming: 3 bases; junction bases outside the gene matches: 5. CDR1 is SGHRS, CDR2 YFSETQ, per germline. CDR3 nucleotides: TGCGCCAGCAGCTTGGGGTCCGGACAGGGGGACACTGAAGCTTTCTTT. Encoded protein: CASSLGSGQGDTEAFF.